This T cell receptor (beta chain) was captured by sequencing in a study of blood T cell repertoires in COVID-19. V lost 1 base and J lost 8, with 12 bases in between. The CDR3 is 13 residues long. The germline V gene encodes CDR1 GTSNPN and CDR2 SVGIG (reference sequence). The participants were between about 18 and 100 years old and came from under 25 US areas. In assigning cohorts, the study relied on participant-reported clinical history. The table came from immunoSEQ multiplex PCR; TCRdb's copy has only in-frame clones and leaves some out. Among about 220,000 clones listed, around 84% were seen once.

V is TRBV30 and J is TRBJ1-5; D gene unclear. Sequenced input: PBMCs or T cells enriched from blood (not recorded which). The clonotype comes from a woman between 35 and 50 years old who had recovered from COVID-19. The CDR3 region is CAWSGGLREPQHF. CDR3 nucleotides: TGTGCCTGGAGTGGAGGGCTTCGAGAGCCCCAGCATTTT.